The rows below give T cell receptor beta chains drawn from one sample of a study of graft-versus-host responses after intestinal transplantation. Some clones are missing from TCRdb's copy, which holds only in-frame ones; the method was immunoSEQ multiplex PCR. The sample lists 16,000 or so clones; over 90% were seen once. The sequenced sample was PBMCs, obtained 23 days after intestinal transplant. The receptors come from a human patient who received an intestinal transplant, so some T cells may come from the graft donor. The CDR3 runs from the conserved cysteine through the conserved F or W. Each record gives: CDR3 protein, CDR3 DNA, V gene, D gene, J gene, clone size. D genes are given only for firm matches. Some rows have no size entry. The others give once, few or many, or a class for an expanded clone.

cdr3_aa: CASSVPGTSGNNEQFF
cdr3_nt: TGTGCCAGCAGCGTACCCGGGACTAGCGGCAACAATGAGCAGTTCTTC
v_call: TRBV9
d_call: TRBD2
j_call: TRBJ2-1
clone_size: NA

cdr3_aa: CASSLTGAASYEQYF
cdr3_nt: TGCGCCAGCAGCCTGACAGGTGCGGCCTCCTACGAGCAGTACTTC
v_call: TRBV5-1
d_call: NA
j_call: TRBJ2-7
clone_size: NA

cdr3_aa: CARSSTPGQGPNQPQHF
cdr3_nt: TGTGCCAGAAGCTCCACCCCGGGACAGGGACCCAATCAGCCCCAGCATTTT
v_call: TRBV5-3
d_call: TRBD1
j_call: TRBJ1-5
clone_size: NA

cdr3_aa: CASGAGWGRNEQFF
cdr3_nt: TGTGCCAGCGGCGCGGGATGGGGGAGGAATGAGCAGTTCTTC
v_call: TRBV6-5
d_call: NA
j_call: TRBJ2-1
clone_size: NA

cdr3_aa: CASSLDHDNEQFF
cdr3_nt: TGTGCCAGCTCACTCGACCACGACAATGAGCAGTTCTTC
v_call: TRBV18
d_call: NA
j_call: TRBJ2-1
clone_size: NA

cdr3_aa: CASSPGTANEQYF
cdr3_nt: TGTGCCAGCAGTCCCGGGACAGCCAACGAGCAGTACTTC
v_call: TRBV6-6
d_call: TRBD1
j_call: TRBJ2-7
clone_size: NA

cdr3_aa: CASSVGRGNEQFF
cdr3_nt: TGTGCCAGCAGCGTAGGCAGGGGCAATGAGCAGTTCTTC
v_call: TRBV9
d_call: NA
j_call: TRBJ2-1
clone_size: NA

cdr3_aa: CASSGGSSNQPQHF
cdr3_nt: TGTGCCAGCAGCGGCGGATCTAGCAATCAGCCCCAGCATTTT
v_call: TRBV7-9
d_call: NA
j_call: TRBJ1-5
clone_size: NA

cdr3_aa: CASSYLAQLADEQFF
cdr3_nt: TGTGCCAGCAGTTACCTGGCGCAGTTAGCCGATGAGCAGTTCTTC
v_call: TRBV28
d_call: NA
j_call: TRBJ2-1
clone_size: NA

cdr3_aa: CASSQYPGGYEQYF
cdr3_nt: TGCGCCAGCAGCCAATACCCCGGGGGTTACGAGCAGTACTTC
v_call: TRBV4-1
d_call: NA
j_call: TRBJ2-7
clone_size: NA

cdr3_aa: CASSLDWSGGATGELFF
cdr3_nt: TGTGCCAGCAGCTTAGACTGGTCAGGGGGCGCAACCGGGGAGCTGTTTTTT
v_call: TRBV7-8
d_call: TRBD1
j_call: TRBJ2-2
clone_size: NA

cdr3_aa: CASSEGDRGTYEQYF
cdr3_nt: TGTGCCAGCAGTGAAGGGGACAGAGGTACCTACGAGCAGTACTTC
v_call: TRBV2
d_call: TRBD1
j_call: TRBJ2-7
clone_size: NA

cdr3_aa: CASSQHGLGGYEQYF
cdr3_nt: TGCGCCAGCAGCCAACATGGACTAGGAGGTTACGAGCAGTACTTC
v_call: TRBV4-1
d_call: TRBD2
j_call: TRBJ2-7
clone_size: once

cdr3_aa: CASSLSGQPQHF
cdr3_nt: TGTGCCAGCAGCTTATCCGGGCAGCCCCAGCATTTT
v_call: TRBV11-2
d_call: NA
j_call: TRBJ1-5
clone_size: NA

cdr3_aa: CASSEGVAYEQYF
cdr3_nt: TGTGCCAGCAGTGAAGGAGTTGCCTACGAGCAGTACTTC
v_call: TRBV6-1
d_call: NA
j_call: TRBJ2-7
clone_size: NA

cdr3_aa: CASKNEFLTEAFF
cdr3_nt: TGTGCCAGTAAGAACGAGTTTTTAACTGAAGCTTTCTTT
v_call: TRBV19
d_call: NA
j_call: TRBJ1-1
clone_size: NA

cdr3_aa: CAITSGRGHEQFF
cdr3_nt: TGTGCCATCACTAGCGGGAGAGGACACGAGCAGTTCTTC
v_call: TRBV15
d_call: TRBD2
j_call: TRBJ2-1
clone_size: NA

cdr3_aa: CASSSRQGGDLQKLFF
cdr3_nt: TGTGCCAGCAGTTCCAGACAGGGTGGGGATTTGCAAAAACTGTTTTTT
v_call: TRBV27
d_call: TRBD1
j_call: TRBJ1-4
clone_size: NA

cdr3_aa: CASSQDDGVNTEAFF
cdr3_nt: TGTGCCAGCAGCCAAGATGATGGGGTAAACACTGAAGCTTTCTTT
v_call: TRBV4-2
d_call: NA
j_call: TRBJ1-1
clone_size: NA

cdr3_aa: CASSVGFEVAPYGYTF
cdr3_nt: TGTGCCAGTAGTGTTGGATTTGAAGTCGCCCCATATGGCTACACCTTC
v_call: TRBV19
d_call: NA
j_call: TRBJ1-2
clone_size: NA

cdr3_aa: CAWDTGQNTEAFF
cdr3_nt: TGTGCCTGGGATACAGGACAGAACACTGAAGCTTTCTTT
v_call: TRBV30
d_call: NA
j_call: TRBJ1-1
clone_size: NA

cdr3_aa: CASSGQNSYEQYF
cdr3_nt: TGTGCCAGCAGCGGACAAAACTCCTACGAGCAGTACTTC
v_call: TRBV11-2
d_call: NA
j_call: TRBJ2-7
clone_size: NA

cdr3_aa: CASSVAWGQGLHEQYF
cdr3_nt: TGTGCCAGCAGCGTAGCTTGGGGACAGGGGTTGCACGAGCAGTACTTC
v_call: TRBV9
d_call: TRBD1
j_call: TRBJ2-7
clone_size: NA

cdr3_aa: CASSNADRGNTEAFF
cdr3_nt: TGTGCCAGCAGCAATGCCGACAGGGGGAACACTGAAGCTTTCTTT
v_call: TRBV21-1
d_call: NA
j_call: TRBJ1-1
clone_size: NA

cdr3_aa: CASSVGGQETQYF
cdr3_nt: TGTGCCAGCAGCGTAGGGGGACAAGAGACCCAGTACTTC
v_call: TRBV9
d_call: NA
j_call: TRBJ2-5
clone_size: NA

cdr3_aa: CASSVPRQGRRTGELFF
cdr3_nt: TGTGCCAGCAGTGTACCTAGGCAGGGGCGCAGGACCGGGGAGCTGTTTTTT
v_call: TRBV2
d_call: NA
j_call: TRBJ2-2
clone_size: NA

cdr3_aa: CATSRSRGATNEKLFF
cdr3_nt: TGTGCCACCAGCAGGAGTCGAGGCGCCACTAATGAAAAACTGTTTTTT
v_call: TRBV15
d_call: NA
j_call: TRBJ1-4
clone_size: NA

cdr3_aa: CASSVGQGLYGYTF
cdr3_nt: TGTGCCAGCAGCGTAGGACAGGGACTCTATGGCTACACCTTC
v_call: TRBV9
d_call: TRBD1
j_call: TRBJ1-2
clone_size: once

cdr3_aa: CASSSQTGQNFYEQYF
cdr3_nt: TGCGCCAGCAGCTCCCAAACAGGTCAGAACTTCTACGAGCAGTACTTC
v_call: TRBV5-1
d_call: NA
j_call: TRBJ2-7
clone_size: NA

cdr3_aa: CASSQGEGAGHTIYF
cdr3_nt: TGCGCCAGCAGCCAAGGGGAGGGGGCTGGCCACACCATATATTTT
v_call: TRBV4-1
d_call: TRBD1
j_call: TRBJ1-3
clone_size: NA